A single T cell receptor (beta chain) is shown here with its context. Trimming shortened V by 3 bases and J by 6 bases, and 10 bases separated the two germline ends. The germline V gene has CDR1 LGHDT and CDR2 YNNKEL (reference sequence). The CDR3 is 13 amino acids. These data originate in a study of blood T cell repertoires in COVID-19. Overall study: Sources were T cells, B-cell-depleted T cells, or PBMCs; the material itself was cDNA or gDNA.

In the authors' methods: Amplified reference gene primers provided the basis for estimating nucleated cell counts. This table comes from immunoSEQ multiplex PCR, and its TCRdb copy is limited to in-frame clones, with some not included. V and J calls plus clone size are reproduced from that table; the DNA served to infer D and trimming. Found here are almost 250,000 clones, 86% of them singletons; the top ten hold approximately 5%. Those enrolled in Seattle joined during active infection and were followed longitudinally afterward. The rearrangement links TRBV3-1 (or the pseudogene TRBV3-2) to TRBJ2-3; D unresolved. The source of this sequence is a woman older than 75 with COVID-19, enrolled during active disease. Input material: peripheral blood. CDR3: CASSQGTVDTQYF. CDR3 nucleotides: TGTGCCAGCAGCCAGGGTACAGTGGATACGCAGTATTTT.